This T cell receptor (beta chain) was retrieved from a study of control samples from healthy donors and cancer patients. Deletions cut 5 bases from V and 0 bases from J, with 13 bases between. The CDR3 has 16 amino acids. The germline V gene has CDR1 LNHDA and CDR2 SQIVND (reference sequence). This table comes from immunoSEQ multiplex PCR, and its TCRdb copy is limited to in-frame clones, with some not included. The sample shows about 170,000 clones, roughly 89% of them seen only once. J is TRBJ1-4 and V is TRBV19, with a weak D call TRBD1 (6 bases). This receptor was obtained from a man aged 30 to 39 in good health. Sequenced sample: blood. The DNA of the CDR3 is TGTGCCAGTAGTTTCAAAGGGGGAGCAACTAATGAAAAACTGTTTTTT. It encodes CASSFKGGATNEKLFF. The variable domain in full, completed from reference TRBV19 and TRBJ1-4, reads DGGITQSPKYLFRKEGQNVTLSCEQNLNHDAMYWYRQDPGQGLRLIYYSQIVNDFQKGDIAEGYSVSREKKESFPLTVTSAQKNPTAFYLCASSFKGGATNEKLFFGSGTQLSVL.